This T cell receptor (beta chain) originates from a study of shared clonotypes between healthy human individuals. Positively selected for CCR7, the CD45RO-negative cells used as naive CD8 cells excluded terminally differentiated effector memory CD45RA+ cells. There were only Caucasian adults among the donors, and all lived in Nashville, Tennessee. TCRdb's table, derived via immunoSEQ multiplex PCR, lists solely in-frame clones and lacks some. This table holds roughly 2.1 million clones, 85% to 95% found once. Germline V gives CDR1 SEHNR, CDR2 FQNEAQ (reference sequence). V was pared by 6 bases and J by 0 bases, with 8 bases of the junction left unmatched. The CDR3 has 17 amino acids.

The receptor's source is a man aged 18 to 29 in good health. Some clones in this sample may be carry-over from other donors' samples. This sequence joins TRBV7-9 and TRBJ2-3, with 11 positions matching TRBD2. What was sequenced was naive CD8+ T cells from PBMCs. In nucleotides, the CDR3 is TGTGCCAGCAGACTACTAGCGGGAGAGGAGAGCACAGATACGCAGTATTTT. Translating it yields CASRLLAGEESTDTQYF.